Listed below are T cell receptor beta chains from one sample, sequenced in a study of blood T cell repertoires in COVID-19. Libraries were prepared by immunoSEQ multiplex PCR; TCRdb keeps only in-frame clonotypes and omits some of them. The sample contains 150,000 or so clones, more than 80% of which appear only once. The sequencing sample was made of peripheral blood. Receptors were obtained from a woman in her thirties or forties with acute or convalescent COVID-19. Both conserved end residues are trimmed from each CDR3.

v_call cdr3_aa
TRBV9 ASSVGLAGLTDTGELF
TRBV24-1 ATGQGYEQY
TRBV28 ASSLVAENRDRVLGSGANVLT
TRBV3-1/TRBV3-2 ASSDTSGRYNEQF
TRBV9 ASSVVCLRVGRRETQY
TRBV2 ASIRTSGGSSTDTQY
TRBV2 ASGRDPYNEQF
TRBV10-2 ASIGLPGLAGGRPTDTQY
TRBV28 ASRFSGRAWGELF
TRBV3-1/TRBV3-2 ASSQGRLNTIY
TRBV5-6 ASSKTGLAGYNEQF
TRBV9 ASSVDDRGRGPQH
TRBV14 ASSRANEQF
TRBV25-1 ASSRDSFLGYT
TRBV27 ASSSAYEQY
TRBV7-9 ASSFREKESDTQY
TRBV5-1 ASSGGTGGFVPEAF
TRBV5-1 ASSFETVRTDTQY
TRBV14 ASSQVQSSYEQY
TRBV9 ASGGNQPQH
TRBV6-5 AVQGAYNEQF
TRBV11-3 ASSLGGQGPDTQY
TRBV2 ASSGFLAGPDTQY
TRBV7-9 ASSGIGLSGEQY
TRBV11-3 ASSPRAAGVDTQY
TRBV28 ASTPGVSYEQY
TRBV9 ASSGRQGTLSGNTIY
TRBV18 ASSPGGVNSPLH
TRBV10-3 AISVLREVYNEQF
TRBV5-1 ASSPPGQGGTGELF
TRBV19 ASKLLGTQNSPLH
TRBV3-1/TRBV3-2 ASSPGLVYEQY
TRBV4-2 ASSQAGTVTSGANVLT
TRBV3-1/TRBV3-2 ASSGPGLAGPTSYNEQF
TRBV24-1 ATSGTDGTLIYNEQF
TRBV2 ASRRQGTANVLT
TRBV27 ASSLSRQGNSWSLSYEQY
TRBV7-6 ASSLAWPSTDTQY
TRBV28 ASSSPTGLNNQPQH
TRBV7-2 ASSLSDYYEQY
TRBV28 ASSSPKKTGIKLNQPQH
TRBV7-8 ASSRDRGPYNEQF
TRBV25-1 ASSEQQGARRAYEQY
TRBV6-5 VSGETYEQY
TRBV5-4 ASSSRGEPPLH
TRBV19 ASSSGLPYGYT
TRBV11-2 ASSPPGRGSTGNTIY
TRBV6-5 ASSQTGGKRVEQF
TRBV11-3 ASSLDRQNTEAF
TRBV5-6 ASSSDRLNQPQH
TRBV5-6 ASSSTATGSGYT
TRBV5-1 ASSLGSGDTQY
TRBV12-5 ASGPRPGLAYNEQF